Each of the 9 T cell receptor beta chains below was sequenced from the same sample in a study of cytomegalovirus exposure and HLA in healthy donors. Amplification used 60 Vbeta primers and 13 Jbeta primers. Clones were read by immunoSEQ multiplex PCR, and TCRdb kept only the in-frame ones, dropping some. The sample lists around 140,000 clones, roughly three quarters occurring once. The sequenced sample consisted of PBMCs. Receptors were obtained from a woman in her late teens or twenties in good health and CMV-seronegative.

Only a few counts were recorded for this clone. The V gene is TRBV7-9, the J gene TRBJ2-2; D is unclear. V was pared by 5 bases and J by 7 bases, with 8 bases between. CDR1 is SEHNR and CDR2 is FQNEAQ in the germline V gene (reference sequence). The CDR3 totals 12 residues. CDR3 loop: CASSALDGELFF. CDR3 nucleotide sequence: TGTGCCAGCAGCGCCCTAGACGGGGAGCTGTTTTTT.

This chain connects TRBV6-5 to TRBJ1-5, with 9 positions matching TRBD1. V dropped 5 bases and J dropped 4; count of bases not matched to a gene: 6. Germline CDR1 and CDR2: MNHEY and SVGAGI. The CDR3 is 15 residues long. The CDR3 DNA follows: TGTGCCAGCAGTAGGGACAGGGAGAAGAATCAGCCCCAGCATTTT. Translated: CASSRDREKNQPQHF.

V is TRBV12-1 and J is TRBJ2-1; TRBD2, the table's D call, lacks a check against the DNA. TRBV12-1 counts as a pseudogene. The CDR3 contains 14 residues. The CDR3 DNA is TGTGCCAGCAGCTTTCGTCACTTCCTCAATGAGCAGTTCTTC. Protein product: CASSFRHFLNEQFF.

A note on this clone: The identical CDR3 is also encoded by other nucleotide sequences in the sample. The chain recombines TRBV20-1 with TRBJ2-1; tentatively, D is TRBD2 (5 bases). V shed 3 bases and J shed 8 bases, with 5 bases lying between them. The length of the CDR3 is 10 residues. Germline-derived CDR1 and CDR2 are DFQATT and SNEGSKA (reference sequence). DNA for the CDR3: TGCAGTGCTAGGAGGGATGAGCAGTTCTTC. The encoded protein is CSARRDEQFF.

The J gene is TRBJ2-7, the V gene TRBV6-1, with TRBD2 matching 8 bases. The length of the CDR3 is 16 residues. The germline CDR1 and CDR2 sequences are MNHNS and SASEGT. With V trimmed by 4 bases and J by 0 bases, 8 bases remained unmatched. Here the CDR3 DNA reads TGTGCCAGCAGTGTTCGAGGGACTAGGGACTCCTACGAGCAGTACTTC. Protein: CASSVRGTRDSYEQYF.

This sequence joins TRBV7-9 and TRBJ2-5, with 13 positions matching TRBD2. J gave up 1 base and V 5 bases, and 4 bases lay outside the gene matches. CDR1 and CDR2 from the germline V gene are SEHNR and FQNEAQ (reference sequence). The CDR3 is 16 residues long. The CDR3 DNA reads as TGTGCCAGCAGCCGCGGGACTAGCGGGACCCAAGAGACCCAGTACTTC. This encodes CASSRGTSGTQETQYF.

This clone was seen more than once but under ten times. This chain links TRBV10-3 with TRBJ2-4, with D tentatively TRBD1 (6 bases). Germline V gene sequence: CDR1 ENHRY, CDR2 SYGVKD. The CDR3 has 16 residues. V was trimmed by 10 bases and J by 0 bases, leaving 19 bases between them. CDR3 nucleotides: TGTGCCACCGCCAATGCAGGGGAAATAGCCAAAAACATTCAGTACTTC. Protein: CATANAGEIAKNIQYF.

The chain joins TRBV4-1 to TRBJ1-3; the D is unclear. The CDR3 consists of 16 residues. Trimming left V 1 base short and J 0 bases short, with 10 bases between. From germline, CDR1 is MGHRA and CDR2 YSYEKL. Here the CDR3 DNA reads TGCGCCAGCAGCCAAGTGAGGCCAATCTCTGGAAACACCATATATTTT. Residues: CASSQVRPISGNTIYF.

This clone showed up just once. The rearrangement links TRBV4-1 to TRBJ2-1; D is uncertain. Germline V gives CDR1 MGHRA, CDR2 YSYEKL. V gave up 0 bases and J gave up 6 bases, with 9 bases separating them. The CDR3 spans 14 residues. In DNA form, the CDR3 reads TGCGCCAGCAGCCAAGACTTGGGCTCCAATGAGCAGTTCTTC. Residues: CASSQDLGSNEQFF.